This record looks at one T cell receptor (beta chain) sequence and its context. The germline gene is not matched at one end of the junction; a read error may be the cause. The repertoire was sequenced with immunoSEQ multiplex PCR; TCRdb's copy has only in-frame clones and lacks some. The sample shows over 100,000 clones, about 74% of them seen only once. This sample stems from a study of PD-1 blockade in mismatch repair-deficient tumors. This specimen was peripheral blood, taken about 60 weeks after starting pembrolizumab. This sequence was found in an adult with mismatch repair-deficient cancer.

The CDR3: CASSRDSVMEQFF. For the CDR3, the DNA is TGTGCTAGCAGCCGGGACTCGGTGATGGAGCAGTTCTTC. This rearrangement joins TRBV7-7 to TRBJ2-1, with D perhaps TRBD2 (6 bases). The germline V gene encodes CDR1 SSHAT and CDR2 FNYEAQ (reference sequence). The CDR3 spans 13 residues.